The clone carrying this T cell receptor (beta chain) appeared a single time. Its antigen is currently unknown. Germline loops: CDR1 GTSNPN, CDR2 SVGIG (reference sequence). The CDR3 length is 15 residues. The V end lost 0 bases, the J end lost 0 bases, and 10 bases lay between the germline ends. Profiling relied on immunoSEQ multiplex PCR, and the TCRdb table lists in-frame clones only, not all of them. The sample records around 89,000 clones, 89% being singletons. The data originate from a study of T cell responses to AZD1222 COVID-19 vaccine. Whole-study results and caveats: Clonal diversity was possibly underestimated, and the donors were mostly white British, with more females. Only six AZD1222 recipients tested seropositive at baseline. Mapped onto spike, vaccine-associated CD4 TCRs spanned it and were dominant at 160-218 and 743-854.

Doses given second, at about 4 or about 12 weeks, were pooled. This TCR derives from an adult who received the AZD1222 COVID-19 vaccine. V and J are TRBV30 and TRBJ2-3, with D maybe TRBD2 (5 bases). This sample comprised peripheral blood, obtained 28 days after the second AZD1222 dose. This CDR3 reads CAWSVQAASTDTQYF. The CDR3 DNA is TGTGCCTGGAGTGTACAAGCGGCTAGCACAGATACGCAGTATTTT.